This paragraph covers one T cell receptor (beta chain) sequence. Its matching antigen is unknown. These data belong to a study of human T cells and chemical hapten exposure. Turning to the study itself: Upper inner arm skin measuring about 2 cm by about 2 cm received 2% DPC for sensitization. During the roughly 23-week study period, patients had diphenylcyclopropenone applied to the scalp every week.

TCRdb fed the RACE reads into MiXCR, producing one record per CDR3 protein. The sample shows fewer than 40,000 distinct CDR3 sequences, approximately 12% of them seen only once. Germline CDR1 and CDR2: SQVTM and ANQGSEA. The ends lost 6 bases at V and 2 bases at J; junction bases unmatched: 8. The CDR3 runs to 15 residues. Sample time point: patch test 3, about 24 weeks after DPC sensitization. The treatment was: therapeutic diphenylcyclopropenone sensitization with weekly scalp DPC. RNA extraction used unfractionated whole blood as the source of total RNA. Study results and limitations: TCRs exceeding a frequency of 1 in 1000 stayed unchanged under DPC sensitization.

The sequenced sample was whole blood, obtained in connection with sensitization to the hapten diphenylcyclopropenone (DPC). The rearrangement uses TRBV29-1 and TRBJ1-4; TRBD1 matches 8 bases. The TCR comes from a woman in her thirties or forties with alopecia areata. Some clones in this sample may be carry-over from other donors' samples. Here the CDR3 reads CSVLQGASTNEKLFF. The CDR3 bases are TGCAGCGTACTCCAGGGGGCTTCGACTAATGAAAAACTGTTTTTT.